This entry lists 8 T cell receptor beta chains sequenced from one sample in a study of CD8 T cells in Susac syndrome (dated by TCRdb to about 2019). Library preparation used the immunoSEQ multiplex PCR assay. RNA was extracted using the RNeasy kit, and roughly 0.45 to 1 microgram was reverse transcribed with random hexamers. In-frame beta chains were kept once TCRdb had trimmed the public reads at Q25 with fastp and called clones with MiXCR. All rows with the same CDR3 protein become a single entry with the most common DNA and genes. Counted in this sample were approximately 170,000 distinct CDR3 sequences; just over 90% of them appeared once. In total, the top ten clones hold 0.08% of the sample. Sequenced sample: CD4+ T cells from PBMCs. The receptors derive from a human donor in good health.

V and J are TRBV12-3 or TRBV12-4 and TRBJ1-2, with 7 bases aligning to TRBD1. The CDR3 length is 14 residues. V dropped 6 bases and J dropped 4; count of bases not matched to a gene: 8. In DNA, the CDR3 is TGTGCCAGCAGCCGGGACAGCCAATCCTATGGCTACACCTTC. Its translation: CASSRDSQSYGYTF.

V usage is TRBV7-9 and J usage is TRBJ1-5; D might be TRBD1 (6 bases). The germline V gene has CDR1 SEHNR and CDR2 FQNEAQ (reference sequence). Trimming took off 1 base at V and 4 bases at J, with 14 bases between the two ends. CDR3 size: 16 residues. DNA of the CDR3: TGTGCCAGCAGCTTAGAGGGGGGGGCCCCTAATCAGCCCCAGCATTTT. As protein: CASSLEGGAPNQPQHF. Full variable domain (outside the CDR3, taken from reference TRBV7-9 and TRBJ1-5): DTGVSQNPRHKITKRGQNVTFRCDPISEHNRLYWYRQTLGQGPEFLTYFQNEAQLEKSRLLSDRFSAERPKGSFSTLEIQRTEQGDSAMYLCASSLEGGAPNQPQHFGDGTRLSIL.

The chain couples TRBV28 to TRBJ2-3; D unresolved. With 2 bases removed from V and 6 bases from J, the gap between germline ends came to 12 bases. The CDR3 length is 14 residues. Per the germline V gene, CDR1 is MDHEN and CDR2 is SYDVKM. The CDR3 sequence: CASSLRQGLDTQYF. The CDR3 DNA is TGTGCCAGCAGTTTAAGACAAGGGTTGGATACGCAGTATTTT.

This chain links TRBV6-2 or TRBV6-3 with TRBJ2-7; 9 bases map to TRBD1. Losses at the gene ends were 4 bases for V and 5 bases for J; bases not matched to a gene: 9. The CDR3 covers 15 residues. CDR1 and CDR2 (germline): MNHEY, SVGEGT. This CDR3 reads CASSSPRDREDEQYF. The DNA of the CDR3 is TGTGCCAGCAGTTCACCGCGGGACAGGGAGGACGAGCAGTACTTC.

The gene calls are TRBV7-3 and TRBJ2-3; the D is unclear. The V gene lost 2 bases and the J gene lost 7 bases, with 4 bases spanning the gap. The CDR3 loop spans 11 amino acids. Per germline, CDR1 SGHTA and CDR2 FQGTGA. CDR3 sequence (DNA): TGTGCCAGCAGCTTAGGGCATACGCAGTATTTT. Translation gives CASSLGHTQYF. Based on the CDR3 plus reference TRBV7-3 and TRBJ2-3, the full variable domain is GAGVSQTPSNKVTEKGKYVELRCDPISGHTALYWYRQSLGQGPEFLIYFQGTGAADDSGLPNDRFFAVRPEGSVSTLKIQRTERGDSAVYLCASSLGHTQYFGPGTRLTVL.

V and J are TRBV21-1 and TRBJ2-7. TRBV21-1 counts as a pseudogene. The CDR3 is 12 residues long. This CDR3 reads CASTGRSYEQYF. CDR3 bases: TGTGCCAGCACTGGCAGGTCCTACGAGCAGTACTTC.

This clonotype was detected a few times. The rearrangement links TRBV7-2 to TRBJ2-5; the match to TRBD2 covers 9 bases. This CDR3 region has 14 residues. J was trimmed by 6 bases and V by 5 bases; bases with no gene match: 7. CDR1 is SGHTA, CDR2 FQGNSA, per germline. This CDR3 is CASSQAGGPKTQYF. Here the CDR3 DNA reads TGTGCCAGCAGCCAAGCGGGGGGCCCTAAGACCCAGTACTTC.

The gene calls are TRBV19 and TRBJ1-6; TRBD1 might be the D (5 bases). V gave up 7 bases and J gave up 0 bases, with 10 bases separating them. The germline CDR1 and CDR2 sequences are LNHDA and SQIVND (reference sequence). There are 15 residues in the CDR3. The CDR3 DNA follows: TGTGCCAGTACCGGACAAGGCTCCTATAATTCACCCCTCCACTTT. It codes for CASTGQGSYNSPLHF. The variable domain in full, with the rest retrieved from reference TRBV19 and TRBJ1-6, is DGGITQSPKYLFRKEGQNVTLSCEQNLNHDAMYWYRQDPGQGLRLIYYSQIVNDFQKGDIAEGYSVSREKKESFPLTVTSAQKNPTAFYLCASTGQGSYNSPLHFGNGTRLTVT.